Shown below are 3 T cell receptor beta chains from a single sample sequenced in a study of blood T cell repertoires in COVID-19. The repertoire was sequenced with immunoSEQ multiplex PCR; TCRdb's copy has only in-frame clones and lacks some. The sample has approximately 45,000 clones, over 75% seen once. The sequenced sample was peripheral blood. These receptors came from a man in his sixties or seventies with acute or convalescent COVID-19.

This clone has a handful of counts. The gene calls are TRBV9 and TRBJ1-2; D remains ambiguous. CDR1 is SGDLS, CDR2 YYNGEE, per germline. The CDR3 is 17 amino acids. The ends were cut back, 0 bases at V and 2 bases at J, with 17 bases in the middle. DNA for the CDR3: TGTGCCAGCAGCGTAGCACCCCAGGCGCCACTGAACTATGGCTACACCTTC. This gives the protein CASSVAPQAPLNYGYTF.

V usage is TRBV11-2 and J usage is TRBJ2-7, with D perhaps TRBD1 (6 bases). Trimming took 5 bases from V and 4 from J, leaving 15 bases between them. This CDR3 has 14 residues. CDR1 and CDR2 from the germline V gene are SGHAT and FQNNGV. The CDR3 sequence is CASSHMTGTYEQYF. For the CDR3, the DNA is TGTGCCAGCAGCCATATGACAGGCACGTACGAGCAGTACTTC.

This CDR3 is CASSADRSTDTQYF. The CDR3 region has the DNA TGTGCCAGCAGCGCCGACAGGAGCACAGATACGCAGTATTTT. The genes are TRBV9 and TRBJ2-3; possible D gene TRBD1, 6 bases. The CDR3 loop spans 14 amino acids. The V end was cut by 3 bases, the J end by 0 bases, with 8 bases between. Germline V gene sequence: CDR1 SGDLS, CDR2 YYNGEE.